A selection of T cell receptor beta chains follows, all from one sample in a study of blood T cell repertoires in COVID-19. Produced via immunoSEQ multiplex PCR; TCRdb's table is partial and in-frame only. Of under 200,000 clones in the sample, about 85% were seen once. Sequenced input: PBMCs or T cells enriched from blood (not recorded which). All receptors come from a woman between 50 and 59 years old who had recovered from COVID-19. The CDR3 runs from the conserved cysteine through the conserved F or W. The D gene is left open where the match is weak. Some rows mark clone size as missing; the rest say once, few, many or name a class of expanded clone.

TRBV5-4,TRBJ2-1,.,.,TGTGCCAGTCAGAGGGCAAAGCTTTACAATGAGCAGTTCTTC,CASQRAKLYNEQFF
TRBV9,TRBJ1-5,TRBD1,.,TGTGCCAGCAGCGGGGACACAGGGGGAAATCAGCCCCAGCATTTT,CASSGDTGGNQPQHF
TRBV19,TRBJ2-1,TRBD1,.,TGTGCCAGTACCCTTGACAGGGGTCCTTACAATGAGCAGTTCTTC,CASTLDRGPYNEQFF
TRBV4-3,TRBJ1-1,.,.,TGCGCCAGCAGCCAAGAGTCAAGTAGCACCGGGAACACTGAAGCTTTCTTT,CASSQESSSTGNTEAFF
TRBV7-2,TRBJ2-6,.,.,TGTGCCAGCAGCTTAGGGGGGGGCCCTGCGGCCAACGTCCTGACTTTC,CASSLGGGPAANVLTF
TRBV9,TRBJ2-7,TRBD2,once,TGTGCCAGCAGTGTCGCTGCCGGGGGGTACGAGCAGTACTTC,CASSVAAGGYEQYF
TRBV5-6,TRBJ2-3,.,once,TGTGCCAGCAGCTTGGTAGGCAGGGGGGTAACGGATACGCAGTATTTT,CASSLVGRGVTDTQYF
TRBV6-6,TRBJ2-1,TRBD2,.,TGTGCCAGCAGTCGAAGACTAGCGGATGACAATGAGCAGTTCTTC,CASSRRLADDNEQFF
TRBV5-1,TRBJ1-1,.,.,TGCGCCAGCAGCCCGACATCGAACACTGAAGCTTTCTTT,CASSPTSNTEAFF
TRBV7-9,TRBJ1-3,.,many,TGTGCCAGCAGCTCTACAGGGTCTGGAAACACCATATATTTT,CASSSTGSGNTIYF
TRBV7-2,TRBJ2-5,TRBD2,.,TGTGCCAGCAGCTGGCCAGGAGCGGGAGAAACTCAAGAGACCCAGTACTTC,CASSWPGAGETQETQYF
TRBV7-8,TRBJ2-3,TRBD2,.,TGTGCCAGCAGCTTGGCTAGCGGGAGTCGCGAGGATACGCAGTATTTT,CASSLASGSREDTQYF
TRBV6-2/TRBV6-3,TRBJ2-1,TRBD2,.,TGTGCCAGCAGTAGCGGGAGGGCCCCCAATGAGCAGTTCTTC,CASSSGRAPNEQFF
TRBV11-1,TRBJ2-3,TRBD1,once,TGTGCCAGCAGCCGCGGGACAGGGCCCCCAGCAGATACGCAGTATTTT,CASSRGTGPPADTQYF
TRBV5-1,TRBJ1-6,.,.,TGCGCCAGCAGCCTCCTCGGCGGGGGGCAGGGTTCACCCCTCCACTTT,CASSLLGGGQGSPLHF
TRBV4-1,TRBJ1-1,.,.,TGCGCCAGCAGCCAAGGAGATAGAGGGGGCACTGAAGCTTTCTTT,CASSQGDRGGTEAFF
TRBV4-1,TRBJ2-1,TRBD1,.,TGCGCCAGTAGCCACGGACAGGGGCCCTACAATGAGCAGTTCTTC,CASSHGQGPYNEQFF
TRBV9,TRBJ2-2,.,few,TGTGCCAGCAGCGTTGAGGGTTCCCTCACCGAGCTGTTTTTT,CASSVEGSLTELFF
TRBV21-1,TRBJ1-6,.,.,TGTGCCAGCAGCAGAGCTCCAGGGTGGCCCCTCCACTTT,CASSRAPGWPLHF
TRBV19,TRBJ2-2,.,.,TGTGCCAGTAGGGGACTGTACACCGGGGAGCTGTTTTTT,CASRGLYTGELFF
TRBV28,TRBJ2-3,TRBD2,.,TGTGCCAGCAGCCAAAGGACTAGCGGGACAGATACGCAGTATTTT,CASSQRTSGTDTQYF
TRBV4-1,TRBJ2-1,TRBD2,.,TGCGCCAGCAGCCAATCGGCGCGGGAGTGGAATGAGCAGTTCTTC,CASSQSAREWNEQFF
TRBV28,TRBJ2-7,.,.,TGTGCCAGCAGTTCGGGGGGCGGGACCACCGTTTTGTACTTC,CASSSGGGTTVLYF
TRBV20-1,TRBJ1-1,.,.,TGCAGTGCTAGTAATCCCATACAGAAGAACACTGAAGCTTTCTTT,CSASNPIQKNTEAFF
TRBV7-2,TRBJ1-6,TRBD1,.,TGTGCCAGCAGCCTACTAACAGGGGGCTTCTCACCCCTCCACTTT,CASSLLTGGFSPLHF
TRBV11-1,TRBJ2-7,TRBD1,once,TGTGCCAGCAGCTTATTCGGGACAGGGACCTACGAGCAGTACTTC,CASSLFGTGTYEQYF
TRBV5-1,TRBJ2-7,.,.,TGCGCCAGCAGCTTAGCCGCGAGCTCCTACGAGCAGTACTTC,CASSLAASSYEQYF
TRBV5-4,TRBJ1-6,TRBD1,.,TGTGCCAGCAGCTTGGGAGCAGGGGGCCTGAATTCACCCCTCCACTTT,CASSLGAGGLNSPLHF
TRBV7-2,TRBJ1-4,.,.,TGTGCCAGCAGCTTGCAGGGGATTAATGAAAAACTGTTTTTT,CASSLQGINEKLFF
TRBV7-2,TRBJ2-1,TRBD1,.,TGTGCCAGCAGCTTTACCGCAGGGGGCGCAGGGGGGATTCAGTTCTTC,CASSFTAGGAGGIQFF
TRBV7-2,TRBJ2-5,.,.,TGTGCCAGCAGCTTAGTCCGGGAAGAGACCCAGTACTTC,CASSLVREETQYF
TRBV13,TRBJ1-3,.,once,TGTGCCAGCAGCTTTAGGCCGTCAGGGACTGGAAACACCATATATTTT,CASSFRPSGTGNTIYF
TRBV11-3,TRBJ2-5,.,.,TGTGCCAGCAGCTTGTTGTCTAACCAAGAGACCCAGTACTTC,CASSLLSNQETQYF
TRBV5-5,TRBJ1-2,.,.,TGTGCCAGCAGCTTGGACAGGTCCGGGGGCTACACCTTC,CASSLDRSGGYTF
TRBV7-9,TRBJ2-1,.,.,TGTGCCAGCAGCTCTAGCAATGAGCAGTTCTTC,CASSSSNEQFF
TRBV6-1,TRBJ2-5,TRBD2,.,TGTGCCAGCAGTGAATGGGGCGGGGGGACGGCGACCCAGTACTTC,CASSEWGGGTATQYF
TRBV5-1,TRBJ2-1,TRBD2,.,TGCGCCAGCAGCTTGCAAAGCGGGAGTTTTACAAATGAGCAGTTCTTC,CASSLQSGSFTNEQFF
TRBV5-1,TRBJ1-2,.,.,TGCGCCAGCAAGCGGGACCTGGACCTCTATGGCTACACCTTC,CASKRDLDLYGYTF
TRBV7-2,TRBJ2-3,TRBD1,.,TGTGCCAGCAGCTTGGCCTCCGGGACAGGTGCCGAGGCTACGCAGTATTTT,CASSLASGTGAEATQYF
TRBV7-4,TRBJ2-4,.,.,TGTGCCAGCAGCCCCCTTTGTGGCCTAGCCAAAAACATTCAGTACTTC,CASSPLCGLAKNIQYF
TRBV7-9,TRBJ1-3,TRBD1,.,TGTGCCAGCAGCTCTTGGGGCAGGGGGCTCTCTGGAAACACCATATATTTT,CASSSWGRGLSGNTIYF
TRBV6-5,TRBJ1-2,.,.,TGTGCCAGCAGTTACTCAGCAGGGGCGGGAGACGACACCTTC,CASSYSAGAGDDTF
TRBV4-3,TRBJ2-3,.,once,TGCGCCAGCAGCCAAGATTCCTTAGCGGATTTCACAGATACGCAGTATTTT,CASSQDSLADFTDTQYF
TRBV9,TRBJ1-6,TRBD1,once,TGTGCCAGCAGCGCTGGGACAGGATCCTCCTATAATTCACCCCTCCACTTT,CASSAGTGSSYNSPLHF
TRBV7-9,TRBJ2-5,.,.,TGTGCCAGCTCCTTATCCGGGACAACCCCCCAAGAGACCCAGTACTTC,CASSLSGTTPQETQYF
TRBV7-6,TRBJ2-2,TRBD2,.,TGTGCCAGCAGCGAAACAGATCCGGGACTAGCGGGTAGCACCGGGGAGCTGTTTTTT,CASSETDPGLAGSTGELFF